This TCR beta chain was recorded in a study of cytomegalovirus exposure and HLA in healthy donors. Study-wide results and limits: The authors listed about 170 TCR beta chains as cytomegalovirus-associated.

PCR used 60 Vbeta primers and 13 Jbeta primers. Generated by immunoSEQ multiplex PCR, the TCRdb table keeps only in-frame clones and is missing some. The sample yields about 110,000 clones, 13% to 15% seen once. This clone was found a few times. No antigen is known for it. This CDR3 region has 18 residues. Per germline, CDR1 MDHEN and CDR2 SYDVKM. J lost 0 bases, V lost 6 bases, and 15 bases had no gene match. Sequencing input: PBMCs. The chain couples TRBV28 to TRBJ2-7; TRBD1 agrees at 9 bases. This TCR derives from a female donor in good health and CMV-seronegative. The CDR3 here is CASRAQGLDRGRSYEQYF. In DNA form, the CDR3 reads TGTGCCAGCAGGGCACAAGGCTTGGACAGGGGACGCTCCTACGAGCAGTACTTC.